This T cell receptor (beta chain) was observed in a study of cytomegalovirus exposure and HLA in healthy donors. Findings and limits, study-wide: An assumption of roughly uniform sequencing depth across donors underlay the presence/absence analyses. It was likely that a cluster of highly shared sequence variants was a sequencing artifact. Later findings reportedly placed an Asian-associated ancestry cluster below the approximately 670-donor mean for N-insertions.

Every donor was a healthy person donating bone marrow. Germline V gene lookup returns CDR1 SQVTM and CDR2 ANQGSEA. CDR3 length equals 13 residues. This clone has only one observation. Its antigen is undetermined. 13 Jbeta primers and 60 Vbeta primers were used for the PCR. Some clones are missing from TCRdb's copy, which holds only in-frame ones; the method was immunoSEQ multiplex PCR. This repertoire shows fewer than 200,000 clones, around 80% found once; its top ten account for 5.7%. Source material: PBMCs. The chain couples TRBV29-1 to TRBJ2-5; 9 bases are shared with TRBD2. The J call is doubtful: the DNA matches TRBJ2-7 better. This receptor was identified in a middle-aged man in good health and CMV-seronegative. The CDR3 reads CSVVAGDRYEQYF. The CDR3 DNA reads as TGCAGCGTTGTAGCGGGAGATCGCTACGAGCAGTACTTC.